The text below deals with one TCR beta chain. Its antigen is as yet unknown. There are 11 residues in the CDR3. Germline V gene lookup returns CDR1 MNHEY and CDR2 SVGAGI. V was trimmed by 8 bases and J by 5 bases, leaving 10 bases between them. The entry originates in a study of cytomegalovirus exposure and HLA in healthy donors. General observations from the study: Rarity marked most TCR sequences, yet some public TCRs occurred in many donors.

PCR employed 60 Vbeta and 13 Jbeta primers. Sequenced by immunoSEQ multiplex PCR; TCRdb stores in-frame clones only, minus some. In the table there are approximately 260,000 clones, 84% of which are singletons. Sample: PBMCs. This TCR was sampled from a middle-aged woman in good health and CMV-seropositive. The V gene is TRBV6-5, the J gene TRBJ2-7; possible D gene TRBD2, 5 bases. Written as DNA, the CDR3 is TGTGCCAGCCTGAGGGATAACGAGCAGTACTTC. This sequence encodes CASLRDNEQYF.